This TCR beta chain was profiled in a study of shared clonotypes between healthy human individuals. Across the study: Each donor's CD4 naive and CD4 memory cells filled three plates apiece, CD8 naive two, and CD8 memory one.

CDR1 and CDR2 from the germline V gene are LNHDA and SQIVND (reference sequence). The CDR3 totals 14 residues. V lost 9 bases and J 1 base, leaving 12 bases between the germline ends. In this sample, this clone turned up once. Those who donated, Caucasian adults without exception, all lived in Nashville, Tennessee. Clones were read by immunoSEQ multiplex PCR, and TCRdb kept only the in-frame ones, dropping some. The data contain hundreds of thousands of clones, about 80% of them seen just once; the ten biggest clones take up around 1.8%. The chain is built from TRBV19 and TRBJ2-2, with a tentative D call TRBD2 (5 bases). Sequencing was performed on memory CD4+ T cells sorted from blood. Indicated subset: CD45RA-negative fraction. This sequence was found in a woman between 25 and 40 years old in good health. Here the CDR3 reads CASGDLQNTGELFF. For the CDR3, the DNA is TGTGCCAGCGGGGATCTCCAGAACACCGGGGAGCTGTTTTTT.